This entry lists 10 T cell receptor beta chains sequenced from one sample in a study of CD8 T cells in ankylosing spondylitis. Each CDR3 protein is one row after TCRdb ran MiXCR on the 5' RACE reads. The data contain some 200,000 distinct CDR3 sequences, more than 25% of them seen just once; the ten biggest clones take up more than 6.5%. The sample was blood, either unsorted or a sorted T cell fraction (not recorded which). Receptors originate from a male donor with ankylosing spondylitis or in good health (not recorded which).

The J gene is TRBJ2-1, the V gene TRBV29-1, with D unclear. The CDR3 contains 12 residues. V was shortened by 1 base and J by 5 bases, with 6 bases between the two germline ends. Germline CDR1 reads SQVTM; CDR2 reads ANQGSEA. CDR3 sequence reads: CSVEVWDNEQFF. The DNA for the CDR3 is TGCAGCGTTGAAGTTTGGGACAATGAGCAGTTCTTC.

This clonotype was detected ten times or more. The chain couples TRBV11-2 to TRBJ2-3, with 9 nucleotides matching TRBD2. Germline lookup yields CDR1 SGHAT and CDR2 FQNNGV. This CDR3 is built from 18 residues. The V and J ends lost 3 bases and 0 bases, in that order; junction bases with no gene match: 10. In DNA form, the CDR3 reads TGTGCCAGCAGCTTTCGAGCGGGAGGACTAACTAGCACAGATACGCAGTATTTT. Protein: CASSFRAGGLTSTDTQYF.

This clonotype has only a few counts. CDR3 sequence reads: CSASGKRAEAFF. The CDR3 DNA sequence: TGCAGTGCCTCAGGGAAGAGAGCTGAAGCTTTCTTT. V and J are TRBV20-1 and TRBJ1-1, with D tentatively TRBD1 (5 bases). CDR3 length: 12 residues. Trimming took off 6 bases at V and 6 bases at J, with 14 bases between the two ends. The germline gives CDR1 DFQATT, CDR2 SNEGSKA (reference sequence).

The gene calls are TRBV14 and TRBJ2-3; maybe TRBD1 (5 bases). CDR1 and CDR2 from the germline V gene are SGHDN and FVKESK. CDR3 size: 13 residues. Trimming removed 2 bases at V and 3 bases at J, with 6 bases between. This CDR3 reads CASSQQGTDTQYF. CDR3 sequence (DNA): TGTGCCAGCAGCCAACAGGGAACAGATACGCAGTATTTT.

This clonotype was detected ten times or more. This chain links TRBV29-1 with TRBJ2-3, with TRBD1 as a possible D gene (6 bases). The V end lost 2 bases, the J end lost 10 bases, and 16 bases lay between the germline ends. The CDR3 length is 13 residues. Germline loops: CDR1 SQVTM, CDR2 ANQGSEA. This chain's CDR3 is CSVESRGRQAQYF. Here the CDR3 DNA reads TGCAGCGTTGAAAGTCGAGGCAGACAGGCGCAGTATTTT.

The gene calls are TRBV10-3 and TRBJ2-3; D gene ambiguous. Trimming removed 7 bases at V and 4 bases at J, with 12 bases between. CDR1 and CDR2 from the germline V gene are ENHRY and SYGVKD. The CDR3 is 13 amino acids. The CDR3 sequence is CAINPAIPDTQYF. The DNA of the CDR3 is TGTGCCATCAACCCAGCGATCCCAGATACGCAGTATTTT.

This clonotype was observed a few times. The rearrangement uses TRBV20-1 and TRBJ2-2; D remains ambiguous. CDR3 length equals 13 residues. With 3 bases removed from V and 5 bases from J, the gap between germline ends came to 10 bases. Per germline, CDR1 DFQATT and CDR2 SNEGSKA (reference sequence). The CDR3 bases are TGCAGTGCTAGCCGCGTAGGGACCGGGGAGCTGTTTTTT. Encoded protein: CSASRVGTGELFF.

This clonotype has a count of ten or more. The chain has TRBV20-1 and TRBJ1-2; 7 bases are shared with TRBD1. The CDR3 runs 13 residues. Germline V CDR1 and CDR2: DFQATT, SNEGSKA (reference sequence). Losses at the gene ends were 5 bases for V and 4 bases for J; bases not matched to a gene: 7. This CDR3 is CSARQGGPYGYTF. For the CDR3, the DNA is TGCAGTGCTCGACAGGGTGGGCCCTATGGCTACACCTTC.

V gene TRBV20-1 combines with J gene TRBJ2-4; D ambiguous. Germline CDR1 DFQATT, CDR2 SNEGSKA (reference sequence). The CDR3 sequence is 14 residues long. V lost 0 bases to trimming and J lost 1 base, with 7 bases between them. This chain's CDR3 is CSARDSEAKNIQYF. Written as DNA, the CDR3 is TGCAGTGCTAGAGATTCCGAGGCCAAAAACATTCAGTACTTC.

A few counts support this clonotype. This chain joins TRBV29-1 and TRBJ2-1; perhaps TRBD2 as D (5 bases). The germline V gene has CDR1 SQVTM and CDR2 ANQGSEA. Trimming pared 6 bases from V and 10 bases from J, leaving 13 bases between. The CDR3 totals 11 residues. The CDR3 coding sequence is TGCAGCGTGAGGAAAGGAGGCGAGCAGTTCTTC. Translation gives CSVRKGGEQFF.